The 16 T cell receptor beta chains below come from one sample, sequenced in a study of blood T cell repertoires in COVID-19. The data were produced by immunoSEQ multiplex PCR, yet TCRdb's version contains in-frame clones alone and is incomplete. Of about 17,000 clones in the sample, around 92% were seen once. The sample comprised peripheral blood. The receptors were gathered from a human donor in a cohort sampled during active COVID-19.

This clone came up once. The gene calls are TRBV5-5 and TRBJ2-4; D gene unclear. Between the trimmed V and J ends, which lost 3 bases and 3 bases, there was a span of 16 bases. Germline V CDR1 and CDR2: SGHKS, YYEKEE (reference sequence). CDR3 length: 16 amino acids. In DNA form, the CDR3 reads TGTGCCAGCAGCTCCGCTCCCGACCCTAGCAAAAACATTCAGTACTTC. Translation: CASSSAPDPSKNIQYF.

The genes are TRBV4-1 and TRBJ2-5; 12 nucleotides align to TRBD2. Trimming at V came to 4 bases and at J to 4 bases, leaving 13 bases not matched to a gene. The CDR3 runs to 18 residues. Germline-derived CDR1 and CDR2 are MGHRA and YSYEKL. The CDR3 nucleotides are TGCGCCAGCAGCCGGGTTGGACTAGCGGGACCGAAGGGAGAGACCCAGTACTTC. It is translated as CASSRVGLAGPKGETQYF.

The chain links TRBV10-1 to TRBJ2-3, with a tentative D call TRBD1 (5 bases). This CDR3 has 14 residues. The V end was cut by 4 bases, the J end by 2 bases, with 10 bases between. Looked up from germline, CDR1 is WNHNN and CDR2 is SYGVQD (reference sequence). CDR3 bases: TGCGCCAGCAGTGGGAAGGGGAACACAGATACGCAGTATTTT. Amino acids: CASSGKGNTDTQYF.

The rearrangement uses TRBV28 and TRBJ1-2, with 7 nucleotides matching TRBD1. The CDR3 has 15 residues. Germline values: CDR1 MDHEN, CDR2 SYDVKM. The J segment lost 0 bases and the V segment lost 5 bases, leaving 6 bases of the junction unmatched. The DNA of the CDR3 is TGTGCCAGCAGTCCCGGACAGGCAACTAACTATGGCTACACCTTC. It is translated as CASSPGQATNYGYTF.

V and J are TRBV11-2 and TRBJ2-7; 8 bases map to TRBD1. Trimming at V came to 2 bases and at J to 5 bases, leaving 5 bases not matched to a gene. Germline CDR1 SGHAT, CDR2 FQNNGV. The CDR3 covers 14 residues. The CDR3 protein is CASSLQGARDEQYF. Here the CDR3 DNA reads TGTGCCAGCAGCTTACAGGGGGCAAGGGACGAGCAGTACTTC.

The CDR3 protein is CASSPTARSGNTIYF. In DNA form, the CDR3 reads TGTGCCAGCAGCCCCACAGCTCGCTCTGGAAACACCATATATTTT. V is TRBV28 and J is TRBJ1-3; no reliable D call. With 6 bases removed from V and 0 bases from J, the gap between germline ends came to 12 bases. The CDR3 totals 15 residues. CDR1 and CDR2 (germline): MDHEN, SYDVKM.

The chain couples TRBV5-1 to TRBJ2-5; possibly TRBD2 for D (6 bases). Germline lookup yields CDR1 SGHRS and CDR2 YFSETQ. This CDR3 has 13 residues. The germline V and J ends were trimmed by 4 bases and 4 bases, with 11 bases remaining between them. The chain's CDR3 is CASSPTSSETQYF. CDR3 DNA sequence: TGCGCCAGCAGCCCCACTAGCTCAGAGACCCAGTACTTC.

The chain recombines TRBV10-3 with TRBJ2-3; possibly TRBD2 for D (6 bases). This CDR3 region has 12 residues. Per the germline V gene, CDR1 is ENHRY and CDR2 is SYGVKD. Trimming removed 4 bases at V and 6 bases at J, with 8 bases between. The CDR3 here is CAISGGVDTQYF. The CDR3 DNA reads TGTGCCATCAGTGGGGGGGTCGATACGCAGTATTTT.

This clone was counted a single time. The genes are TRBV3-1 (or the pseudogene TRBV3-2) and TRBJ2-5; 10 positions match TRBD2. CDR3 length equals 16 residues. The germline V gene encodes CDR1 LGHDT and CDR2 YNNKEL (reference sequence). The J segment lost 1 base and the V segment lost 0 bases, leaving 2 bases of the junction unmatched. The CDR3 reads CASSQDIAGGQETQYF. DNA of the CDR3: TGTGCCAGCAGCCAAGATATAGCGGGGGGCCAAGAGACCCAGTACTTC.

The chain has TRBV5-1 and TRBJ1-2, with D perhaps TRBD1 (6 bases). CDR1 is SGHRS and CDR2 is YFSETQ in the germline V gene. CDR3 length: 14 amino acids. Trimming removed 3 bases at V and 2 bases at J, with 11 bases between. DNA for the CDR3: TGCGCCAGCAGCTCCGCAGGGGACAACTATGGCTACACCTTC. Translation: CASSSAGDNYGYTF.

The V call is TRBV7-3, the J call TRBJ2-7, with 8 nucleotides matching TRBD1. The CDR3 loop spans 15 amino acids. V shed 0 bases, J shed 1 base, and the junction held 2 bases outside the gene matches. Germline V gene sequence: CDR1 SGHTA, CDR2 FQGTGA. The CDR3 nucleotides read TGTGCCAGCAGCTTAACCGGGACAGGATCCTACGAGCAGTACTTC. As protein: CASSLTGTGSYEQYF.

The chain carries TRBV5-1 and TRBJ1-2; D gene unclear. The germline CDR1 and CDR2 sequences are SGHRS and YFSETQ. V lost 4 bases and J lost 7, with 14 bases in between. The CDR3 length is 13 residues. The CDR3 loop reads CASSPPGRGGYTF. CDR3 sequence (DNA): TGCGCCAGCAGCCCACCAGGTCGGGGTGGCTACACCTTC.

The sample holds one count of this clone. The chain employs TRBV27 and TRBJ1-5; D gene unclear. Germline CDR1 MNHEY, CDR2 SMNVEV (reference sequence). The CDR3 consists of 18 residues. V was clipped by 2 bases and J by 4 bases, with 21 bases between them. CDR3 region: CASSLIGLPMGGNQPQHF. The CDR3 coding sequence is TGTGCCAGCAGTTTAATCGGGCTACCGATGGGAGGAAATCAGCCCCAGCATTTT.

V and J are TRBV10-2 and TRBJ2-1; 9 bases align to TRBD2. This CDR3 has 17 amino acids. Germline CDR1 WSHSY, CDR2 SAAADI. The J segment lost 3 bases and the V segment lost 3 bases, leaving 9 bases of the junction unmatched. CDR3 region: CASSEPKTSGFYNEQFF. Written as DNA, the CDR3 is TGCGCCAGCAGTGAACCCAAGACTAGCGGCTTCTACAATGAGCAGTTCTTC.

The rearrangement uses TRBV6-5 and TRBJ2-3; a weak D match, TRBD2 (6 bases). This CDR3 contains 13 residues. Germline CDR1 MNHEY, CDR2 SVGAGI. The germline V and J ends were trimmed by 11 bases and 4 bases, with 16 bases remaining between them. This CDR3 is CAVRLGGSDTQYF. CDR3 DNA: TGTGCCGTAAGATTGGGGGGATCAGATACGCAGTATTTT.

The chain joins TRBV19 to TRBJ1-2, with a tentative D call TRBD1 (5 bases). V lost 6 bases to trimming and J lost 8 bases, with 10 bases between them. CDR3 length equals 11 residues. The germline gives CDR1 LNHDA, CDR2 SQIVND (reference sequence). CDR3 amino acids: CASRTGLGYTF. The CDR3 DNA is TGTGCCAGTAGGACGGGACTCGGCTACACCTTC.